What follows are 7 T cell receptor beta chains derived from one specimen sequenced in a study of T cell repertoires in cytomegalovirus infection. Each CDR3 protein is one row after TCRdb ran MiXCR on the reads. The table shows a few hundred thousand distinct CDR3 sequences, with about 44% occurring only once. The antigens these receptors bind are not known. The sample here was cultured PBMCs, taken from culture after CMV antigen stimulation. These receptors all come from a human donor in good health (CMV status not recorded). Some clones in this sample may be carry-over from other donors' samples.

This clonotype was seen a single time. This chain connects TRBV23-1 to TRBJ2-2; 10 nucleotides agree with TRBD2. TRBV23-1 is identified as an open reading frame with a role that is uncertain. The V segment lost 5 bases and the J segment 7 bases; nucleotides outside the gene matches: 7. This CDR3 is 15 amino acids long. The CDR3: CASSSGRASSGELFF. In DNA, the CDR3 is TGCGCCAGCAGTAGCGGGAGGGCCTCCAGCGGGGAGCTGTTTTTT.

This chain uses TRBV19 with TRBJ2-1; D possibly corresponds to TRBD2 (5 bases). From germline, CDR1 is LNHDA and CDR2 SQIVND (reference sequence). The CDR3 sequence is 16 residues long. The V gene lost 5 bases and the J gene lost 5 bases, with 19 bases spanning the gap. This CDR3 reads CASSYPTREGNNEQFF. The CDR3 DNA reads as TGTGCCAGTAGTTATCCCACGAGGGAAGGGAACAATGAGCAGTTCTTC.

The gene calls are TRBV7-2 and TRBJ2-4; 9 bases are shared with TRBD1. CDR3 size: 16 residues. CDR1 and CDR2 from the germline V gene are SGHTA and FQGNSA. Unmatched junction bases numbered 9, after V lost 3 bases and J lost 6 bases. The CDR3 reads CASSFRVSGQGNIQYF. The CDR3, as DNA: TGTGCCAGCAGCTTCCGGGTTTCGGGACAGGGAAACATTCAGTACTTC.

The chain has TRBV12-3 or TRBV12-4 and TRBJ1-1; D not resolved. V shed 4 bases and J shed 12 bases, with 18 bases lying between them. CDR3 size: 13 residues. CDR3 nucleotide sequence: TGTGCCAGCAGTTCCGCCCAACGGGTCGGGTCTTTCTTT. Translating gives CASSSAQRVGSFF.

This chain connects TRBV7-6 to TRBJ2-3; no clear D gene. Germline CDR1 reads SGHVS; CDR2 reads FNYEAQ. This CDR3 comprises 17 residues. With 1 base removed from V and 0 bases from J, the gap between germline ends came to 14 bases. CDR3 in amino acids: CASSLGRAGSSTDTQYF. The CDR3 bases are TGTGCCAGCAGCTTAGGTCGAGCAGGTTCTAGCACAGATACGCAGTATTTT. The full variable domain, in which reference TRBV7-6 and TRBJ2-3 provide the parts outside the CDR3, is GAGVSQSPRYKVTKRGQDVALRCDPISGHVSLYWYRQALGQGPEFLTYFNYEAQQDKSGLPNDRFSAERPEGSISTLTIQRTEQRDSAMYRCASSLGRAGSSTDTQYFGPGTRLTVL.

This chain uses TRBV7-4 with TRBJ1-2, with D maybe TRBD1 (5 bases). The ends were cut back, 5 bases at V and 4 bases at J, with 17 bases in the middle. Germline loops: CDR1 SGHVT, CDR2 SQSDAQ. This CDR3 has 15 residues. CDR3 residues: CASSPSGRLIYGYTF. In DNA, the CDR3 is TGTGCCAGCAGCCCCTCGGGACGGCTCATCTATGGCTACACCTTC.

This clonotype showed up just a few times. This sequence joins TRBV12-3 or TRBV12-4 and TRBJ1-1; possibly TRBD1 for D (5 bases). The CDR3 totals 13 residues. Trimming cost V 5 bases and J 3 bases, with 10 bases left between them. CDR3 nucleotides: TGTGCCAGCAGTCCTACAGGATACACTGAAGCTTTCTTT. As protein: CASSPTGYTEAFF.